This is a list of T cell receptor beta chains from one sample in a study of cytomegalovirus exposure and HLA in healthy donors. Using immunoSEQ multiplex PCR, the repertoire was profiled, and TCRdb retains in-frame clones only, with some absent. The repertoire holds approximately 98,000 clones, with 70% to 90% as singletons. Sample: PBMCs. The receptors were sampled from a woman aged 18-30 years in good health and CMV-seronegative. The CDR3 runs from the conserved cysteine through the conserved F or W. D genes are given only for firm matches. Part of the rows lack a size; the others show once, few, many or a class for expanded clones.

CDR3 length	clone size	J gene	D gene	V gene	CDR3 protein	CDR3 DNA
14	NA	TRBJ1-2	TRBD1	TRBV10-1	CASSVTGQGTGYTF	TGCGCCAGCAGTGTTACGGGACAGGGGACGGGCTACACCTTC
14	NA	TRBJ1-1	TRBD1	TRBV5-4	CASSSDRVATEAFF	TGTGCCAGCAGCTCGGACAGGGTGGCAACTGAAGCTTTCTTT
13	NA	TRBJ2-5	NA	TRBV19	CASSPGLWETQYF	TGTGCCAGTAGCCCTGGCCTCTGGGAGACCCAGTACTTC
16	NA	TRBJ1-1	NA	TRBV6-5	CASSYSQTSGDTEAFF	TGTGCCAGCAGTTACTCTCAAACTTCCGGGGACACTGAAGCTTTCTTT
16	NA	TRBJ2-3	NA	TRBV4-1	CASSHPRGDRKNTQYF	TGCGCCAGCAGCCACCCCAGAGGAGACAGGAAAAATACGCAGTATTTT
17	once	TRBJ1-4	NA	TRBV15	CATSRPHLTDLNEKLFF	TGTGCCACCAGCAGACCCCACTTGACAGACCTTAATGAAAAACTGTTTTTT
14	few	TRBJ2-1	NA	TRBV2	CASDGFGAYNEQFF	TGTGCCAGCGACGGGTTCGGCGCCTACAATGAGCAGTTCTTC
15	once	TRBJ1-6	TRBD1	TRBV9	CASSDRDRPNSPLHF	TGTGCCAGCAGCGACCGGGACAGGCCAAATTCACCCCTCCACTTT
17	NA	TRBJ2-7	TRBD2	TRBV27	CASSLASGGISTYEQYF	TGTGCCAGCAGTTTAGCTAGCGGGGGGATTTCTACCTACGAGCAGTACTTC
13	NA	TRBJ1-1	NA	TRBV2	CASSLQGSTEAFF	TGTGCCAGCAGCCTTCAGGGATCCACTGAAGCTTTCTTT
13	NA	TRBJ1-2	NA	TRBV7-2	CASSFGQPYGYTF	TGTGCCAGCAGCTTCGGACAGCCCTATGGCTACACCTTC
14	NA	TRBJ2-7	TRBD1	TRBV6-6	CASKRDRDAYEQYF	TGTGCCAGCAAGAGGGACAGGGATGCCTACGAGCAGTACTTC
16	few	TRBJ1-2	NA	TRBV4-1	CASSQDSRGVGYGYTF	TGCGCCAGCAGCCAAGATAGTCGGGGGGTTGGCTATGGCTACACCTTC
14	NA	TRBJ2-5	NA	TRBV7-9	CASSLTDSQETQYF	TGTGCCAGCAGCTTAACGGACAGTCAAGAGACCCAGTACTTC
17	once	TRBJ2-5	TRBD2	TRBV5-6	CASSFTTSGGAGETQYF	TGTGCCAGCAGCTTTACGACTAGCGGGGGGGCCGGAGAGACCCAGTACTTC
16	NA	TRBJ1-1	TRBD1	TRBV6-1	CASSAPRGRQDTEAFF	TGTGCCAGCAGTGCGCCCAGGGGGCGTCAGGACACTGAAGCTTTCTTT
15	NA	TRBJ2-7	TRBD1	TRBV15	CATSRAGTGKVEQYF	TGTGCCACCAGCAGAGCCGGGACAGGGAAGGTCGAGCAGTACTTC
12	NA	TRBJ1-2	NA	TRBV2	CASPGVQGGYTF	TGTGCCAGCCCTGGGGTACAGGGCGGCTACACCTTC
17	NA	TRBJ2-3	TRBD2	TRBV5-1	CASSWPLAGGSTDTQYF	TGCGCCAGCAGCTGGCCCTTAGCGGGGGGTAGCACAGATACGCAGTATTTT
14	NA	TRBJ1-2	NA	TRBV10-3	CAISVGASNHGYTF	TGTGCCATCAGTGTGGGCGCGTCAAATCATGGCTACACCTTC
16	NA	TRBJ2-7	TRBD2	TRBV12-5	CASGSTSGGTPYEQYF	TGTGCTAGTGGTTCTACTAGCGGGGGGACACCCTACGAGCAGTACTTC